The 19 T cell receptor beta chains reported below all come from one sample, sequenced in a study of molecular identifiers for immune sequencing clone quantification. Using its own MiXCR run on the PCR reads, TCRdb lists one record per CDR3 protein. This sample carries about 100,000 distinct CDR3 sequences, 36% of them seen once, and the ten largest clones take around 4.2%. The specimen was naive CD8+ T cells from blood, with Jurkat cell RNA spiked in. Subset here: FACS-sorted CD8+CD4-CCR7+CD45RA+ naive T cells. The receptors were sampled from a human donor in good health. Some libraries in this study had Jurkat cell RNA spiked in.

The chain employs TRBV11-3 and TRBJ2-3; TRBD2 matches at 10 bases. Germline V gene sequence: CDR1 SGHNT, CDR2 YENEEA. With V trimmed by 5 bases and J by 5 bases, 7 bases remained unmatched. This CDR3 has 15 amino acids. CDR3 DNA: TGTGCCAGCAGCACCGGGACTAGCGTGAAAGATACGCAGTATTTT. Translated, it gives CASSTGTSVKDTQYF. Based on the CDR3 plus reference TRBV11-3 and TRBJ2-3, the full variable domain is EAGVVQSPRYKIIEKKQPVAFWCNPISGHNTLYWYLQNLGQGPELLIRYENEEAVDDSQLPKDRFSAERLKGVDSTLKIQPAELGDSAVYLCASSTGTSVKDTQYFGPGTRLTVL.

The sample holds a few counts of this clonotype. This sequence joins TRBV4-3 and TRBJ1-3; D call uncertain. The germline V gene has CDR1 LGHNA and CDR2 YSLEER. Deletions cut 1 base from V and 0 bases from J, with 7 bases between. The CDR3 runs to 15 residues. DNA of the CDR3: TGCGCCAGCAGCCAAGGGCCGCCCTCTGGAAACACCATATATTTT. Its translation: CASSQGPPSGNTIYF.

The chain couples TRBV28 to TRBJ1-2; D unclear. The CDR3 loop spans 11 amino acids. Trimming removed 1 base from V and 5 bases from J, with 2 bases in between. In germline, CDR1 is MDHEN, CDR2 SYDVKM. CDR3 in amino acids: CASSLLYGYTF. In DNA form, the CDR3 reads TGTGCCAGCAGTTTATTGTATGGCTACACCTTC.

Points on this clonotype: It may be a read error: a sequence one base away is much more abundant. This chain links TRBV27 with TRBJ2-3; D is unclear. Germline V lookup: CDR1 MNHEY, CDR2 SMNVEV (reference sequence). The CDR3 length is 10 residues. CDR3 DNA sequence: TGTGCCGCCGGTACAGATACGCAGTTTTTT. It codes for CAAGTDTQFF.

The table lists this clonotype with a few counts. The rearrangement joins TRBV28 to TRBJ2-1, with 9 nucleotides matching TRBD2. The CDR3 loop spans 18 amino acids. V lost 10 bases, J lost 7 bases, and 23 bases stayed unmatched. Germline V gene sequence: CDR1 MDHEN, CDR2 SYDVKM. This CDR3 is CAIGAPIRREGKQNEQFF. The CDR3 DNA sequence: TGTGCCATCGGGGCCCCCATTAGGCGGGAGGGCAAACAGAATGAGCAGTTCTTC.

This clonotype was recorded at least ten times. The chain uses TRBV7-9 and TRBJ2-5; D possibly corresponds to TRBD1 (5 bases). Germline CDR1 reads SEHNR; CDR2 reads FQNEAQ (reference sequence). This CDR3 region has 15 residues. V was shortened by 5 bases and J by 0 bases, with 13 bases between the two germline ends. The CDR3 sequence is CASSPQGFDQETQYF. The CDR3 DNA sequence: TGTGCCAGCAGCCCCCAGGGATTTGACCAAGAGACCCAGTACTTC.

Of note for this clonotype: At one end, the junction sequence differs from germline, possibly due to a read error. CDR3 amino acids: CVSSLGAGELFF. Here the CDR3 DNA reads TGTGTCAGCAGCTTAGGGGCCGGGGAGCTGTTTTTT. This chain joins TRBV7-9 and TRBJ2-2, with D perhaps matching TRBD1 (5 bases). The CDR3 length is 12 residues. CDR1 is SEHNR, CDR2 FQNEAQ, per germline (reference sequence).

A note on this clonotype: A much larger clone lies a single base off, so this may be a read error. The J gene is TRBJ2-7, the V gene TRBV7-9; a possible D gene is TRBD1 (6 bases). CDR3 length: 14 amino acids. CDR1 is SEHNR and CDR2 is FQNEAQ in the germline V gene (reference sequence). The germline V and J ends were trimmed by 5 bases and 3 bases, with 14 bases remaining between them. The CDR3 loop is CASSPRDIFYEQYF. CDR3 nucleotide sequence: TGTGCCAGCAGCCCAAGGGACATCTTCTACGAGCAGTACTTC.

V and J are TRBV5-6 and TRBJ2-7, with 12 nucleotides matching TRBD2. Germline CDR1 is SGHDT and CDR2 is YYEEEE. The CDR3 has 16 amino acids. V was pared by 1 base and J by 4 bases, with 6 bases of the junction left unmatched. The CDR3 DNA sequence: TGTGCCAGCAGCTTGTCGACGGGACTAGCGGGTTACGAGCAGTACTTC. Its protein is CASSLSTGLAGYEQYF.

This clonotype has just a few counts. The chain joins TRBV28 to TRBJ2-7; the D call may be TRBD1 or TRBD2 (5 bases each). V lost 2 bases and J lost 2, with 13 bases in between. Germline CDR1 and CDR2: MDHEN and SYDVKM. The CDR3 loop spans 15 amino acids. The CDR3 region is CASSLGWDRTYEQYF. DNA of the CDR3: TGTGCCAGCAGTTTAGGGTGGGACCGAACCTACGAGCAGTACTTC. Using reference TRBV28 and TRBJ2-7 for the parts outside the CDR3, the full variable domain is DVKVTQSSRYLVKRTGEKVFLECVQDMDHENMFWYRQDPGLGLRLIYFSYDVKMKEKGDIPEGYSVSREKKERFSLILESASTNQTSMYLCASSLGWDRTYEQYFGPGTRLTVT.

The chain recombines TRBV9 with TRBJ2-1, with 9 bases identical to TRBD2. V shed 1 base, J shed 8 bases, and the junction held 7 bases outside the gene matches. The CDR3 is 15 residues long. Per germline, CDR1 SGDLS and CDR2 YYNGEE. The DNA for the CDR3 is TGTGCCAGCAGCGTATATCCGGGACTAGCCGATGAGCAGTTCTTC. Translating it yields CASSVYPGLADEQFF.

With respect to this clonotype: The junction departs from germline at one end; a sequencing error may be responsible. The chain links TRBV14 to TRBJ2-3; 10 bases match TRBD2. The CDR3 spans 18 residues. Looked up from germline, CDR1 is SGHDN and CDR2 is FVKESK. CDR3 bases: TGTGCCAGCAGCCAGGTCATCCTTAGCGGGAGGAGCACAGATACGCAGTGTTTT. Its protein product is CASSQVILSGRSTDTQCF.

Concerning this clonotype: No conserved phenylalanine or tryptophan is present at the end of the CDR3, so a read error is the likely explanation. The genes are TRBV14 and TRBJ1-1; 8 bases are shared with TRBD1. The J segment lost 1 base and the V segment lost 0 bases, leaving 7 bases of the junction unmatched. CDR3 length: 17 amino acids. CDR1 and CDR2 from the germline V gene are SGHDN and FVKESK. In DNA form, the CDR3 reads TGTGCCAGCAGCCAAGATCGGGGCAGGGGGCCGAACACTGAAGCTTTCCTT. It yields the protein CASSQDRGRGPNTEAFL.

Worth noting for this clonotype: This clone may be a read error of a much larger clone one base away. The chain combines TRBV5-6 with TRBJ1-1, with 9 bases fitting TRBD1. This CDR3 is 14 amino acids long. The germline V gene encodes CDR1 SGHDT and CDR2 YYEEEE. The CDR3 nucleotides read TGTGCCGGCAGCTTGGGGACAGGGAGCCCTGAAGCTTTCTTT. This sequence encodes CAGSLGTGSPEAFF. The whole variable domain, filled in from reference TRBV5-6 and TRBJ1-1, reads DAGVTQSPTHLIKTRGQQVTLRCSPKSGHDTVSWYQQALGQGPQFIFQYYEEEERQRGNFPDRFSGHQFPNYSSELNVNALLLGDSALYLCAGSLGTGSPEAFFGQGTRLTVV.

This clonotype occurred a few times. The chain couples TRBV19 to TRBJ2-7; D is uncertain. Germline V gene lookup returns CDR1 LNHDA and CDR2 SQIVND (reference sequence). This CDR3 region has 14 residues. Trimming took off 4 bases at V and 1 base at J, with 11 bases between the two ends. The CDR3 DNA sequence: TGTGCCAGTAGTACTTCCGGGTCTTCCTACGAGCAGTACTTC. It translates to CASSTSGSSYEQYF.

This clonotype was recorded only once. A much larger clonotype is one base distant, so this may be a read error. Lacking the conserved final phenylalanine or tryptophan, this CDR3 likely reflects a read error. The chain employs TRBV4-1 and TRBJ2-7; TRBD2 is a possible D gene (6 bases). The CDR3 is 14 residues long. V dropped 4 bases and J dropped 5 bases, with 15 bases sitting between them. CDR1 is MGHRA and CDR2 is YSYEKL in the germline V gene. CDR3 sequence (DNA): TGCGCCAGCAGCCTTATCAATTCGGGGGACGAGCAGTACCTC. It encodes CASSLINSGDEQYL.

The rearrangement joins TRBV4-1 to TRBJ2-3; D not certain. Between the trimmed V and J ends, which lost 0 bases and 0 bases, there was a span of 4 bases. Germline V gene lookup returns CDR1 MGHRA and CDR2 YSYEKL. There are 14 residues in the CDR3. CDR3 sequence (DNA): TGCGCCAGCAGCCAAGAGGATAGCACAGATACGCAGTATTTT. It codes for CASSQEDSTDTQYF.

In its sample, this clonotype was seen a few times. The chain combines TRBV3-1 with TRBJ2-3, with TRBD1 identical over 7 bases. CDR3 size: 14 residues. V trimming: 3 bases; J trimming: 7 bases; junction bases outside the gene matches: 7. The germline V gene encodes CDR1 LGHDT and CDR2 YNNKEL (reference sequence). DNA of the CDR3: TGTGCCAGCAGCCATCTTGACAGGGTTCATACGCAGTATTTT. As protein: CASSHLDRVHTQYF.

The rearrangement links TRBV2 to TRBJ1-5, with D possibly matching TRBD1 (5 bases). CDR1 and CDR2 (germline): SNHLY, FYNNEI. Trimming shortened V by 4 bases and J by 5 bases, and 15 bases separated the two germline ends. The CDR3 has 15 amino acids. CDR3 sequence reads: CASSGGAGSHQPQHF. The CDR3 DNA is TGTGCCAGCAGTGGCGGGGCCGGGTCCCATCAGCCCCAGCATTTT.